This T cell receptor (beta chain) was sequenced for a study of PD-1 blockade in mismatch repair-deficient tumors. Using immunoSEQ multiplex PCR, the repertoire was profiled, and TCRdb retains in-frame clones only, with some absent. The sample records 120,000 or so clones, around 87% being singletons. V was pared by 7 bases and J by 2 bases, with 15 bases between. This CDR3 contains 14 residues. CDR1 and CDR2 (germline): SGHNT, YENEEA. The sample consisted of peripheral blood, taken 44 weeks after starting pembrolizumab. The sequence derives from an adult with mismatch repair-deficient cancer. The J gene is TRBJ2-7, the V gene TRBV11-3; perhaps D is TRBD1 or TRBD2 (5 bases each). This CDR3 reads CASTIRPGPYEQYF. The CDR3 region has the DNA TGTGCCAGCACCATACGTCCGGGGCCCTACGAGCAGTACTTC. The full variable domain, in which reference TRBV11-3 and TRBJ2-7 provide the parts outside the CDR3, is EAGVVQSPRYKIIEKKQPVAFWCNPISGHNTLYWYLQNLGQGPELLIRYENEEAVDDSQLPKDRFSAERLKGVDSTLKIQPAELGDSAVYLCASTIRPGPYEQYFGPGTRLTVT.